What follows are 21 T cell receptor beta chains derived from one specimen sequenced in a study of T-cell reconstitution after alpha-beta-depleted transplantation in children. Preparation of the TCRbeta library was carried out with unique molecular identifiers. MiXCR, applied by TCRdb to the PCR reads, yields one record per CDR3 protein. The sample consists of about 580,000 distinct CDR3 sequences, 20% to 25% of them appearing once. The sample in question was PBMCs, mostly from graft donor cells, obtained 360 days after TCRalphabeta/CD19-depleted stem cell transplant. Source of these receptors: a boy younger than two who had a stem cell transplant for acute myeloid leukemia, so the T cells may come from the graft donor.

This chain links TRBV20-1 with TRBJ2-7; D ambiguous. Germline assignment: CDR1 DFQATT and CDR2 SNEGSKA (reference sequence). Trimming stripped 6 bases from V and 4 bases from J, with 10 bases between. The CDR3 covers 11 residues. CDR3 bases: TGCAGTGCCCTCCGCTCTTACGAGCAGTACGTC. It specifies CSALRSYEQYV.

This clonotype was found many times. CDR3 sequence (DNA): TGCGCCAGCCCCCGGGTATTCAACACTGAAGCTTTCTTT. Its translation: CASPRVFNTEAFF. The rearrangement links TRBV5-1 to TRBJ1-1; the D is unclear. Germline V CDR1 and CDR2: SGHRS, YFSETQ. V lost 7 bases and J lost 2, with 12 bases in between. This CDR3 spans 13 amino acids.

Comment on this clonotype: A clone one base away is much larger, so this may be a read error. This rearrangement joins TRBV12-3 or TRBV12-4 to TRBJ1-5; TRBD1 is a possible D gene (6 bases). The V end was cut by 3 bases, the J end by 11 bases, with 8 bases between. The CDR3 runs 11 residues. The CDR3 DNA follows: TGTGCCAGCAGTTTCCAGGGGACCCAGCATTTT. Translating gives CASSFQGTQHF.

This clonotype was picked up many times. The chain recombines TRBV9 with TRBJ2-3; 8 bases map to TRBD1. Unmatched junction bases numbered 12, after V lost 4 bases and J lost 5 bases. The V gene's germline CDR1 is SGDLS and CDR2 YYNGEE. The CDR3 runs to 16 residues. CDR3 sequence reads: CASSPPMRTGIDTQYF. As DNA, the CDR3 is TGTGCCAGCAGCCCTCCAATGAGGACAGGGATAGATACGCAGTATTTT.

This chain joins TRBV11-2 and TRBJ1-1, with 10 positions matching TRBD1. Trimming took 1 base from V and 0 from J; bases not matched to a gene: 14. Per the germline V gene, CDR1 is SGHAT and CDR2 is FQNNGV. There are 20 residues in the CDR3. CDR3 nucleotides: TGTGCCAGCAGCTTAGGGGCCAGATTCGAGACAGGGGGCCTGAACACTGAAGCTTTCTTT. As protein: CASSLGARFETGGLNTEAFF.

This clonotype was seen only a few times. This chain joins TRBV7-8 and TRBJ2-2; 7 nucleotides agree with TRBD2. The trim removed 3 bases at V and 4 bases at J, leaving 11 bases unmatched. The CDR3 runs 17 residues. Germline V lookup: CDR1 SGHVS, CDR2 FQNEAQ. The CDR3 sequence is CASSFWSLGGGTGELFF. Written as DNA, the CDR3 is TGTGCCAGCAGCTTTTGGAGTCTTGGGGGGGGCACCGGGGAGCTGTTTTTT.

The rearrangement links TRBV27 to TRBJ2-1; D is possibly TRBD1 or TRBD2 (5 bases each). The CDR3 consists of 17 residues. Germline V gene sequence: CDR1 MNHEY, CDR2 SMNVEV (reference sequence). V was pared by 8 bases and J by 6 bases, with 26 bases between. The CDR3 DNA is TGTGCCAGCTACTCCGGACCCGGGACCCCAAGGATCAATGAGCAGTTCTTC. Translated, it gives CASYSGPGTPRINEQFF.

The chain joins TRBV6-5 to TRBJ1-1; D not certain. V was cut by 0 bases and J by 2 bases, with 16 bases left in between. The CDR3 spans 17 residues. Germline CDR1 is MNHEY and CDR2 is SVGAGI. CDR3 region: CASSYSTTVALNTEAFF. CDR3 in DNA: TGTGCCAGCAGTTACTCCACCACAGTGGCCCTCAACACTGAAGCTTTCTTT.

This clonotype has more than one count but fewer than ten. The chain uses TRBV5-5 and TRBJ2-5, with D possibly matching TRBD2 (6 bases). Deletions cut 0 bases from V and 4 bases from J, with 19 bases between. The CDR3 totals 17 residues. Germline assignment: CDR1 SGHKS and CDR2 YYEKEE (reference sequence). The CDR3 DNA sequence: TGTGCCAGCAGCTTGGGTTACGGGGGTACGGTCCTAGAGACCCAGTACTTC. It encodes CASSLGYGGTVLETQYF.

The gene calls are TRBV20-1 and TRBJ2-7; 7 bases line up with TRBD1. CDR3 length: 13 residues. Germline V gene sequence: CDR1 DFQATT, CDR2 SNEGSKA (reference sequence). V trimming: 4 bases; J trimming: 7 bases; junction bases outside the gene matches: 10. The CDR3 DNA reads TGCAGTGCTACCGGGGTAAACAGGGGTGAGCAGTACTTC. Translation gives CSATGVNRGEQYF.

This clonotype was seen a few times. The rearrangement uses TRBV9 and TRBJ2-2; D uncertain. CDR1 and CDR2 (germline): SGDLS, YYNGEE. The V and J ends lost 0 bases and 4 bases respectively, with 4 bases between them. The CDR3 spans 13 residues. The CDR3 sequence is CASSVEVTGELFF. CDR3 coding DNA: TGTGCCAGCAGCGTAGAGGTCACCGGGGAGCTGTTTTTT.

This clonotype came up once. The chain links TRBV27 to TRBJ2-7; 10 bases are a match to TRBD1. The CDR3 totals 15 residues. The V and J ends lost 6 bases and 3 bases, in that order; junction bases with no gene match: 8. CDR1 MNHEY and CDR2 SMNVEV come from the germline V gene (reference sequence). The CDR3 loop reads CASSLRGQGFYEQYF. The CDR3 DNA reads as TGTGCCAGCAGCCTCCGGGGACAGGGGTTCTACGAGCAGTACTTC.

Many counts were recorded for this clonotype. This chain joins TRBV20-1 and TRBJ1-6; no clear D. The CDR3 sequence is 14 residues long. The germline V and J ends were trimmed by 4 bases and 9 bases, with 16 bases remaining between them. Germline-derived CDR1 and CDR2 are DFQATT and SNEGSKA (reference sequence). DNA for the CDR3: TGCAGTGCTATCTCTTTCGGCGGGAGTTCACCCCTCCACTTT. It codes for CSAISFGGSSPLHF.

This clonotype showed up just a few times. This chain connects TRBV12-3 or TRBV12-4 to TRBJ1-1; TRBD1 matches 9 bases. This CDR3 spans 15 amino acids. With 5 bases clipped from V and 0 bases from J, the junction kept 4 bases outside the gene matches. The CDR3 is CASSPTGGMNTEAFF. DNA for the CDR3: TGTGCCAGCAGTCCGACAGGGGGTATGAACACTGAAGCTTTCTTT.

This chain links TRBV28 with TRBJ2-7; tentative D call: TRBD1 (6 bases). CDR1 is MDHEN, CDR2 SYDVKM, per germline. This CDR3 has 19 residues. V lost 7 bases and J lost 1, with 29 bases in between. As DNA, the CDR3 is TGTGCCAGCACCCCTATTGACCACCTCCGTCGGACAGCGTCCTACGAGCAGTACGTC. It is translated as CASTPIDHLRRTASYEQYV.

This clonotype was picked up many times. This rearrangement joins TRBV28 to TRBJ1-4; D is ambiguous. The V end was cut by 4 bases, the J end by 7 bases, with 4 bases between. Germline V CDR1 and CDR2: MDHEN, SYDVKM. The CDR3 runs 11 residues. CDR3 loop: CASSSREKLFF. CDR3 DNA sequence: TGTGCCAGCAGTTCCCGTGAAAAACTGTTTTTT.

The chain is built from TRBV7-6 and TRBJ2-5; D perhaps matches TRBD2 (6 bases). CDR3 length: 14 residues. Germline values: CDR1 SGHVS, CDR2 FNYEAQ. Trimming left V 8 bases short and J 1 base short, with 14 bases between. DNA of the CDR3: TGTGCCAGCCTTCCCGGGGACTTCCAAGAGACCCAGTACTTC. Its protein is CASLPGDFQETQYF.

Many counts were recorded for this clonotype. The rearrangement joins TRBV29-1 to TRBJ2-5; D gene ambiguous. In germline, CDR1 is SQVTM, CDR2 ANQGSEA. Trimming removed 6 bases from V and 5 bases from J, with 16 bases in between. The CDR3 totals 13 residues. The CDR3 protein is CSVSSRRIETQYF. The CDR3 nucleotides are TGCAGCGTCTCATCGCGACGGATCGAGACCCAGTACTTC.

The chain recombines TRBV20-1 with TRBJ2-7; TRBD2 is a possible D gene (7 bases). Germline CDR1 DFQATT, CDR2 SNEGSKA (reference sequence). Trimming took off 6 bases at V and 3 bases at J, with 18 bases between the two ends. The CDR3 totals 14 residues. The CDR3 protein is CSAGRGEGGYEQYF. The CDR3, as DNA: TGCAGTGCCGGTCGCGGGGAGGGGGGCTACGAGCAGTACTTC.

The genes are TRBV20-1 and TRBJ2-3; the D gene is possibly TRBD1 (6 bases). Trimming cost V 7 bases and J 4 bases, with 24 bases left between them. The CDR3 totals 16 residues. CDR1 is DFQATT, CDR2 SNEGSKA, per germline (reference sequence). As DNA, the CDR3 is TGCAGTGAGATGACTATGGGGGCTGAGAGTGCAGATACGCAGTATTTT. It translates to CSEMTMGAESADTQYF.

Only a few counts were recorded for this clonotype. V is TRBV7-9 and J is TRBJ2-7; the D gene is possibly TRBD2 (5 bases). Germline CDR1 and CDR2: SEHNR and FQNEAQ (reference sequence). The CDR3 is 13 amino acids. V lost 6 bases, J lost 2 bases, and 11 bases lay in between. The CDR3: CASSSNGAYEQYV. CDR3 DNA sequence: TGTGCCAGCAGTTCAAACGGGGCCTACGAGCAGTACGTC.